This T cell receptor beta chain comes out of a study of prognosis after radiotherapy for stage I lung cancer. Study summary: Several of the patients had squamous cell carcinoma tumors, while roughly twelve had adenocarcinoma tumors. The study gave no patient concurrent therapy with stereotactic body radiotherapy.

Sample collection consisted of about 6 milliliters of peripheral blood drawn at each of two time points. Amplification of the TCR beta CDR3 (from genomic DNA) was done by two-round multiplex PCR. First-round PCR employed TRBV- and TRBJ-specific primers for each gene. TCRdb ran MiXCR on the multiplex PCR reads and lists one entry per CDR3 protein. Of 25,000 to 30,000 distinct CDR3 sequences listed, about a third are singletons. The CDR3 runs 14 residues. J lost 9 bases, V lost 2 bases, and 7 bases had no gene match. From germline, CDR1 is SEHNR and CDR2 FQNEAQ (reference sequence). This clonotype turned up a few times. A far larger clone is just one base off, so this is likely a read error.

The sequence came from a donor over 45 with non-small cell lung cancer. The specimen was PBMCs, collected before or after stereotactic body radiation therapy (not recorded which). The V call is TRBV7-9, the J call TRBJ1-2, with TRBD1 identical over 9 bases. CDR3 loop: CASSLWGQGNSYTF. Here the CDR3 DNA reads TGTGCCAGCAGCTTATGGGGACAGGGTAATAGCTACACCTTC.